The 18 T cell receptor beta chains below all came from one sample that was sequenced in a study of T-cell reconstitution after alpha-beta-depleted transplantation in children. Unique molecular identifiers were incorporated into the prepared TCRbeta library. One entry per CDR3 protein, called by TCRdb with MiXCR from the PCR reads. The sample has hundreds of thousands of distinct CDR3 sequences, roughly 13% seen once; the top ten hold around 2%. This sample comprised PBMCs, mostly from graft donor cells, obtained 360 days after TCRalphabeta/CD19-depleted stem cell transplant. Receptors were obtained from a male patient younger than 18 who had a stem cell transplant for acute myeloid leukemia, so the T cells may come from the graft donor.

This clonotype was recorded many times. The chain combines TRBV7-6 with TRBJ2-7, with 7 bases aligning to TRBD1. CDR3 length equals 13 residues. Germline CDR1 and CDR2: SGHVS and FNYEAQ. Losses at the gene ends were 5 bases for V and 4 bases for J; bases not matched to a gene: 5. The chain's CDR3 is CASSPKTGYEQYF. In DNA, the CDR3 is TGTGCCAGCAGCCCTAAGACAGGGTACGAGCAGTACTTC.

The gene calls are TRBV25-1 and TRBJ1-4, with D uncertain. The V end lost 3 bases, the J end lost 5 bases, and 13 bases lay between the germline ends. The germline gives CDR1 MGHDK, CDR2 SYGVNS. The CDR3 sequence is 15 residues long. CDR3 in DNA: TGTGCCAGCAGTGACTCCCGAAGGGCAAATGAAAAACTGTTTTTT. Protein: CASSDSRRANEKLFF.

This clonotype has just a few counts. One junction end disagrees with the germline gene, perhaps due to a read error. CDR3 sequence reads: CASSHGQVNQETQYF. CDR3 coding DNA: TGTGCTAGCAGCCACGGACAGGTCAACCAAGAGACCCAGTACTTC. V usage is TRBV7-7 and J usage is TRBJ2-5, with 7 nucleotides matching TRBD1. The germline V gene has CDR1 SSHAT and CDR2 FNYEAQ (reference sequence). The CDR3 length is 15 residues. Full variable domain (missing parts from reference TRBV7-7 and TRBJ2-5): GAGVSQSPRYKVTKRGQDVTLRCDPISSHATLYWYQQALGQGPEFLTYFNYEAQPDKSGLPSDRFSAERPEGSISTLTIQRTEQRDSAMYRCASSHGQVNQETQYFGPGTRLLVL.

This clonotype has ten or more counts. The V call is TRBV5-5, the J call TRBJ2-7, with 8 bases fitting TRBD1. Germline CDR1 reads SGHKS; CDR2 reads YYEKEE (reference sequence). The CDR3 contains 14 residues. Germline trimming cut 1 base from V and 6 bases from J; bases unmatched to any gene: 6. CDR3 residues: CASSLKTGGGEQYF. The CDR3 DNA sequence: TGTGCCAGCAGCTTGAAAACAGGGGGAGGCGAGCAGTACTTC.

This clonotype was observed a few times. The gene calls are TRBV3-1 and TRBJ2-7; D gene uncertain. Germline V gene lookup returns CDR1 LGHDT and CDR2 YNNKEL (reference sequence). V was cut by 4 bases and J by 10 bases, with 11 bases left in between. This CDR3 has 11 amino acids. This chain's CDR3 is CASSLGFNQYF. The CDR3 nucleotides read TGTGCCAGCAGCCTCGGGTTCAACCAGTACTTC.

This clonotype has a handful of counts. This chain joins TRBV29-1 and TRBJ2-1, with 10 bases that match TRBD2. The V gene end was trimmed by 5 bases and the J gene end by 5 bases; junction bases not matched to a gene: 6. There are 14 residues in the CDR3. Germline CDR1 SQVTM, CDR2 ANQGSEA. The CDR3 DNA reads as TGCAGCGTTTCTAGCGGGAGCAAAAACAATGAGCAGTTCTTC. This translates into CSVSSGSKNNEQFF.

This clonotype was found many times. The gene calls are TRBV11-2 and TRBJ2-3; no clear D gene. V was clipped by 5 bases and J by 2 bases, with 8 bases between them. From germline, CDR1 is SGHAT and CDR2 FQNNGV. CDR3 length: 13 amino acids. For the CDR3, the DNA is TGTGCCAGCAGCCCTAGGAACACAGATACGCAGTATTTT. This gives the protein CASSPRNTDTQYF.

V usage is TRBV20-1 and J usage is TRBJ1-5; D gene unclear. Germline lookup yields CDR1 DFQATT and CDR2 SNEGSKA (reference sequence). This CDR3 is built from 12 residues. The V gene lost 7 bases and the J gene lost 0 bases, with 7 bases spanning the gap. CDR3 sequence (DNA): TGCAGTGGGTGGGATAGCAATCAGCCCCAGCATTTT. Protein product: CSGWDSNQPQHF.

In this sample, this clonotype turned up a few times. V is TRBV5-4 and J is TRBJ2-1; 13 bases align to TRBD2. The V and J ends lost 4 bases and 7 bases, in that order; junction bases with no gene match: 5. In germline, CDR1 is SGHNT, CDR2 YYREEE (reference sequence). The CDR3 loop spans 15 amino acids. The CDR3 nucleotides read TGTGCCAGCAGCCAATGGACTAGCGGGAGTAATGAGCAGTTCTTC. This gives the protein CASSQWTSGSNEQFF.

This clonotype has at least ten counts. V is TRBV6-4 and J is TRBJ2-3; no clear D gene. V was shortened by 0 bases and J by 7 bases, with 8 bases between the two germline ends. This CDR3 spans 13 amino acids. Germline CDR1 reads MRHNA; CDR2 reads SNTAGT. This chain's CDR3 is CASSDSRKNTQYF. The CDR3 coding sequence is TGTGCCAGCAGTGACTCGAGAAAAAATACGCAGTATTTT.

This clonotype has just a few counts. The chain employs TRBV19 and TRBJ2-5, with D possibly being TRBD2 (6 bases). This CDR3 region has 16 residues. V lost 3 bases and J 3 bases, leaving 17 bases between the germline ends. Per germline, CDR1 LNHDA and CDR2 SQIVND (reference sequence). CDR3 nucleotides: TGTGCCAGTAGTATTACGAGGACGGGAGTGGAAGAGACCCAGTACTTC. Protein: CASSITRTGVEETQYF.

The chain has TRBV4-2 and TRBJ2-7, with D maybe TRBD2 (6 bases). Germline CDR1 and CDR2: LGHNA and YNFKEQ. Trimming took 6 bases from V and 2 from J, leaving 14 bases between them. CDR3 size: 14 residues. CDR3 loop: CASSVEGEAYEQYF. The CDR3 DNA is TGTGCCAGCAGTGTGGAGGGAGAAGCCTACGAGCAGTACTTC.

The chain carries TRBV29-1 and TRBJ2-1, with 9 bases identical to TRBD2. This CDR3 contains 15 residues. Looked up from germline, CDR1 is SQVTM and CDR2 is ANQGSEA. Unmatched junction bases numbered 6, after V lost 3 bases and J lost 3 bases. The CDR3 nucleotides read TGCAGCGTTGATAAGGCGGGAGGGATCTACAATGAGCAGTTCTTC. Its protein product is CSVDKAGGIYNEQFF.

This clonotype has just a few counts. The chain combines TRBV5-1 with TRBJ2-7; 15 nucleotides agree with TRBD2. The germline V gene encodes CDR1 SGHRS and CDR2 YFSETQ. The V segment lost 4 bases and the J segment 6 bases; nucleotides outside the gene matches: 8. The CDR3 is made up of 16 amino acids. CDR3 in amino acids: CASSGGLAGGGSEQYF. Here the CDR3 DNA reads TGCGCCAGCAGCGGGGGACTAGCGGGAGGAGGGAGCGAGCAGTACTTC.

The sample holds a few counts of this clonotype. The chain employs TRBV11-2 and TRBJ1-3; D is unresolved. The CDR3 extends over 14 amino acids. Germline loops: CDR1 SGHAT, CDR2 FQNNGV. V lost 1 base to trimming and J lost 9 bases, with 13 bases between them. CDR3 region: CASSLGRQSPTIYF. The CDR3 nucleotides read TGTGCCAGCAGCTTAGGGAGACAATCTCCCACCATATATTTT.

The J gene is TRBJ2-7, the V gene TRBV20-1; 9 bases line up with TRBD2. The CDR3 spans 14 residues. The trim removed 6 bases at V and 7 bases at J, leaving 13 bases unmatched. Per germline, CDR1 DFQATT and CDR2 SNEGSKA (reference sequence). The CDR3 region is CSALELAGIREQYF. For the CDR3, the DNA is TGCAGTGCCCTAGAGCTAGCGGGGATAAGGGAGCAGTACTTC.

Ten or more counts support this clonotype. The chain uses TRBV6-5 and TRBJ2-3; TRBD1 matches 7 bases. Germline CDR1 is MNHEY and CDR2 is SVGAGI. With 6 bases clipped from V and 6 bases from J, the junction kept 3 bases outside the gene matches. The CDR3 runs to 12 residues. The CDR3 spells CASRRRGDTQYF. The CDR3 nucleotides read TGTGCCAGCAGACGCAGGGGGGATACGCAGTATTTT.

The table lists this clonotype with many counts. The chain is built from TRBV18 and TRBJ2-7, with D hard to call. Germline values: CDR1 KGHSH, CDR2 LQKENI. The CDR3 is made up of 14 amino acids. V lost 3 bases and J 4 bases, leaving 13 bases between the germline ends. The CDR3 region has the DNA TGTGCCAGCTCACCCTCCACTGGGATGTACGAGCAGTACTTC. As protein: CASSPSTGMYEQYF. The full variable domain, in which reference TRBV18 and TRBJ2-7 provide the parts outside the CDR3, is NAGVMQNPRHLVRRRGQEARLRCSPMKGHSHVYWYRQLPEEGLKFMVYLQKENIIDESGMPKERFSAEFPKEGPSILRIQQVVRGDSAAYFCASSPSTGMYEQYFGPGTRLTVT.